A single sample is the source of the 26 T cell receptor beta chains below, sequenced in a study of OX40 agonist ivuxolimab in advanced cancers. Here immunoSEQ multiplex PCR was the method, and the copy in TCRdb shows in-frame clones only, minus some. The data hold approximately 26,000 clones, with approximately 79% observed a single time. Sequencing was performed on CD4+ or CD8+ T cells sorted from blood, taken in a trial of the OX40 agonist ivuxolimab. The source of these receptors is an adult with an advanced solid tumor such as melanoma, head and neck, liver or kidney cancer.

The chain joins TRBV7-3 to TRBJ2-5; 7 nucleotides line up with TRBD1. Trimming took 2 bases from V and 4 from J; bases not matched to a gene: 10. CDR3 length: 16 amino acids. Germline V gene data show CDR1 as SGHTA and CDR2 as FQGTGA. CDR3 bases: TGTGCCAGCAGCTTATGGGATAGACAGGGCGGAGAGACCCAGTACTTC. As protein: CASSLWDRQGGETQYF.

V and J are TRBV6-1 and TRBJ1-5; possibly TRBD1 for D (5 bases). The V end lost 2 bases, the J end lost 2 bases, and 10 bases lay between the germline ends. The CDR3 has 15 amino acids. CDR1 MNHNS and CDR2 SASEGT come from the germline V gene. CDR3 DNA sequence: TGTGCCAGCAGTGAACAGGGAGGAGGCAATCAGCCCCAGCATTTT. Translation gives CASSEQGGGNQPQHF.

There are a few counts of this clone. This sequence joins TRBV6-1 and TRBJ2-2; no reliable D call. Looked up from germline, CDR1 is MNHNS and CDR2 is SASEGT. The V end was cut by 4 bases, the J end by 0 bases, with 9 bases between. The CDR3 totals 15 residues. Here the CDR3 DNA reads TGTGCCAGCAGTGTCCAGCCTGCGAACACCGGGGAGCTGTTTTTT. Translating it yields CASSVQPANTGELFF.

The chain uses TRBV6-5 and TRBJ2-1; TRBD2 matches at 12 bases. Germline CDR1 is MNHEY and CDR2 is SVGAGI. CDR3 length: 15 residues. V lost 10 bases to trimming and J lost 2 bases; unmatched junction nucleotides: 6. The CDR3 protein is CATRTSGTTYNEQFF. In nucleotides, the CDR3 is TGTGCCACCAGGACTAGCGGGACCACCTACAATGAGCAGTTCTTC.

The rearrangement links TRBV18 to TRBJ1-1; D is undetermined. Germline values: CDR1 KGHSH, CDR2 LQKENI. V was trimmed by 8 bases and J by 1 base, leaving 8 bases between them. The CDR3 runs to 12 residues. DNA for the CDR3: TGTGCCAGCCCCGCAGAGAACACTGAAGCTTTCTTT. It encodes CASPAENTEAFF.

This clone was found a few times. The rearrangement joins TRBV7-9 to TRBJ2-7; no definite D call. V was pared by 5 bases and J by 5 bases, with 19 bases between. The CDR3 runs to 15 residues. Germline CDR1 SEHNR, CDR2 FQNEAQ (reference sequence). The CDR3 sequence is CASSPRWLVFHEQYF. The CDR3 DNA follows: TGTGCCAGCAGCCCCCGGTGGCTAGTTTTCCACGAGCAGTACTTC.

The gene calls are TRBV7-9 and TRBJ1-2; the D gene is possibly TRBD1 (5 bases). V lost 1 base and J lost 4, with 7 bases in between. This CDR3 spans 13 amino acids. Germline-derived CDR1 and CDR2 are SEHNR and FQNEAQ (reference sequence). The CDR3 sequence is CASSLGGGYGYTF. The DNA for the CDR3 is TGTGCCAGCAGCTTAGGGGGGGGCTATGGCTACACCTTC.

The rearrangement uses TRBV4-2 and TRBJ2-1; no clear D gene. Germline lookup yields CDR1 LGHNA and CDR2 YNFKEQ. CDR3 length: 15 amino acids. Trimming cost V 1 base and J 4 bases, with 11 bases left between them. The CDR3 is CASSQGMGRYNEQFF. The CDR3 DNA is TGTGCCAGCAGCCAAGGGATGGGCCGATACAATGAGCAGTTCTTC.

This chain uses TRBV9 with TRBJ2-2; the D is unclear. Germline V gene lookup returns CDR1 SGDLS and CDR2 YYNGEE. The CDR3 sequence is 16 residues long. With 4 bases removed from V and 3 bases from J, the gap between germline ends came to 16 bases. The DNA for the CDR3 is TGTGCCAGCAGCACTCCACATGGGGTGGACACCGGGGAGCTGTTTTTT. This codes for CASSTPHGVDTGELFF.

Within the sample, this clone is large. The CDR3 DNA reads TGTGCCAGCAGTTTAGAGGCGGCAGTATCCACTGAAGCTTTCTTT. This codes for CASSLEAAVSTEAFF. V usage is TRBV28 and J usage is TRBJ1-1; no definite D call. V was shortened by 2 bases and J by 4 bases, with 14 bases between the two germline ends. The germline CDR1 and CDR2 sequences are MDHEN and SYDVKM. The CDR3 is 15 amino acids.

V usage is TRBV9 and J usage is TRBJ2-7; 8 bases line up with TRBD2. Germline assignment: CDR1 SGDLS and CDR2 YYNGEE. Trimming cost V 3 bases and J 3 bases; bases outside gene matches: 8. This CDR3 region has 15 residues. CDR3 DNA: TGTGCCAGCAGCGCCAGCGGGAGCCGAAACTACGAGCAGTACTTC. Translation gives CASSASGSRNYEQYF. The full variable domain, its missing parts supplied by reference TRBV9 and TRBJ2-7, is DSGVTQTPKHLITATGQRVTLRCSPRSGDLSVYWYQQSLDQGLQFLIQYYNGEERAKGNILERFSAQQFPDLHSELNLSSLELGDSALYFCASSASGSRNYEQYFGPGTRLTVT.

This sequence joins TRBV27 and TRBJ2-7; D not resolved. Looked up from germline, CDR1 is MNHEY and CDR2 is SMNVEV (reference sequence). Trimming pared 2 bases from V and 0 bases from J, leaving 11 bases between. The length of the CDR3 is 15 residues. This CDR3 is CASSLAWTHSYEQYF. CDR3 nucleotide sequence: TGTGCCAGCAGTTTAGCCTGGACCCACTCCTACGAGCAGTACTTC.

This chain uses TRBV7-9 with TRBJ1-2; no firm D call. The CDR3 consists of 15 residues. V was pared by 0 bases and J by 3 bases, with 11 bases between. The V gene's germline CDR1 is SEHNR and CDR2 FQNEAQ (reference sequence). Here the CDR3 DNA reads TGTGCCAGCAGCTTAGCGGGGAGACAAGACTATGGCTACACCTTC. Protein product: CASSLAGRQDYGYTF.

The chain uses TRBV28 and TRBJ2-2, with no clear D. The germline V and J ends were trimmed by 6 bases and 1 base, with 12 bases remaining between them. The CDR3 sequence is 15 residues long. Germline V gene lookup returns CDR1 MDHEN and CDR2 SYDVKM. The CDR3 reads CASSLWLMNTGELFF. CDR3 sequence (DNA): TGTGCCAGCAGCCTTTGGTTGATGAACACCGGGGAGCTGTTTTTT.

The genes are TRBV7-9 and TRBJ2-4; the match to TRBD2 covers 15 bases. This CDR3 comprises 19 residues. Trimming at V came to 4 bases and at J to 1 base, leaving 8 bases not matched to a gene. From germline, CDR1 is SEHNR and CDR2 FQNEAQ (reference sequence). CDR3 bases: TGTGCCAGCAGCTACTCCCCCGGGACTAGCGGGAGGGCCAAAAACATTCAGTACTTC. Translated: CASSYSPGTSGRAKNIQYF.

This chain connects TRBV6-6 to TRBJ2-7; possibly TRBD1 or TRBD2 for D (6 bases each). CDR1 and CDR2 from the germline V gene are MNHNY and SVGAGI (reference sequence). Trimming stripped 6 bases from V and 5 bases from J, with 17 bases between. CDR3 length equals 14 residues. CDR3 bases: TGTGCCAGCAGCCGGCGAGTGGGGGGCGACGAGCAGTACTTC. Translated, it gives CASSRRVGGDEQYF.

V usage is TRBV13 and J usage is TRBJ2-2, with D uncertain. Per the germline V gene, CDR1 is PRHDT and CDR2 is FYEKMQ (reference sequence). Trimming took 0 bases from V and 7 from J, leaving 6 bases between them. The CDR3 covers 13 residues. DNA for the CDR3: TGTGCCAGCAGCTTAGGGGGTAACGGGGAGCTGTTTTTT. Amino acids: CASSLGGNGELFF. Based on the CDR3 plus reference TRBV13 and TRBJ2-2, the full variable domain is AAGVIQSPRHLIKEKRETATLKCYPIPRHDTVYWYQQGPGQDPQFLISFYEKMQSDKGSIPDRFSAQQFSDYHSELNMSSLELGDSALYFCASSLGGNGELFFGEGSRLTVL.

J is TRBJ2-7 and V is TRBV4-3; D is ambiguous. V was shortened by 0 bases and J by 5 bases, with 14 bases between the two germline ends. This CDR3 is built from 15 residues. The V gene's germline CDR1 is LGHNA and CDR2 YSLEER. Here the CDR3 DNA reads TGCGCCAGCAGCCAAGATGGTCGAGGTGCGAACGAGCAGTACTTC. Residues: CASSQDGRGANEQYF.

The chain joins TRBV29-1 to TRBJ2-5; D is undetermined. This CDR3 has 13 amino acids. V was trimmed by 5 bases and J by 2 bases, leaving 12 bases between them. Per the germline V gene, CDR1 is SQVTM and CDR2 is ANQGSEA. CDR3 sequence (DNA): TGCAGCGTTCGCTCGGCAGCTCAAGAGACCCAGTACTTC. It translates to CSVRSAAQETQYF.

V is TRBV30 and J is TRBJ2-2, with D possibly being TRBD2 (6 bases). Germline values: CDR1 GTSNPN, CDR2 SVGIG (reference sequence). V was trimmed by 3 bases and J by 6 bases, leaving 11 bases between them. This CDR3 has 13 residues. The CDR3 coding sequence is TGTGCCTGGAGCATTACTAGCCCCGGGGAGCTGTTTTTT. Amino acids: CAWSITSPGELFF.

This chain uses TRBV6-6 with TRBJ2-1; D is possibly TRBD1 (7 bases). V was clipped by 6 bases and J by 8 bases, with 14 bases between them. The germline V gene encodes CDR1 MNHNY and CDR2 SVGAGI (reference sequence). There are 13 residues in the CDR3. CDR3 sequence: CASSQGRGDEQFF. DNA for the CDR3: TGTGCCAGCAGCCAAGGCAGGGGGGATGAGCAGTTCTTC.

The chain employs TRBV7-6 and TRBJ2-3, with TRBD1 matching over 7 bases. CDR1 and CDR2 (germline): SGHVS, FNYEAQ. Trimming at V came to 5 bases and at J to 2 bases, leaving 13 bases not matched to a gene. The CDR3 consists of 17 residues. CDR3 nucleotide sequence: TGTGCCAGCAGCGAACCCCCCTCAGGGGGTATCACAGATACGCAGTATTTT. Protein product: CASSEPPSGGITDTQYF.

The CDR3 DNA reads TGTGCCAGCAGTTTACGCAGGGAGGTGGGACAGCCCCAGCATTTT. Translation: CASSLRREVGQPQHF. The chain carries TRBV27 and TRBJ1-5, with D possibly being TRBD1 (5 bases). The CDR3 runs 15 residues. CDR1 is MNHEY, CDR2 SMNVEV, per germline (reference sequence). Trimming took off 2 bases at V and 7 bases at J, with 15 bases between the two ends.

This sequence joins TRBV10-3 and TRBJ1-3, with unresolved D. CDR1 and CDR2 (germline): ENHRY, SYGVKD. V lost 4 bases and J 1 base, leaving 5 bases between the germline ends. This CDR3 contains 13 residues. CDR3: CAISAESGNTIYF. The CDR3 bases are TGTGCCATCAGTGCCGAGTCTGGAAACACCATATATTTT.

The V call is TRBV7-2, the J call TRBJ2-7, with TRBD2 identical over 14 bases. The CDR3 contains 15 residues. V lost 4 bases to trimming and J lost 6 bases; unmatched junction nucleotides: 5. Germline V gene lookup returns CDR1 SGHTA and CDR2 FQGNSA. This CDR3 reads CASSSGLAGGFEQYF. The CDR3 coding sequence is TGTGCCAGCAGCTCCGGACTAGCGGGAGGTTTCGAGCAGTACTTC.

The V call is TRBV6-9, the J call TRBJ1-5; no reliable D call. Trimming pared 3 bases from V and 4 bases from J, leaving 13 bases between. This CDR3 has 15 residues. Germline lookup yields CDR1 MNHGY and CDR2 SVAAGI. The CDR3 loop reads CASSYSRPSNQPQHF. The CDR3 DNA sequence: TGTGCCAGCAGTTACTCAAGGCCGTCGAATCAGCCCCAGCATTTT.